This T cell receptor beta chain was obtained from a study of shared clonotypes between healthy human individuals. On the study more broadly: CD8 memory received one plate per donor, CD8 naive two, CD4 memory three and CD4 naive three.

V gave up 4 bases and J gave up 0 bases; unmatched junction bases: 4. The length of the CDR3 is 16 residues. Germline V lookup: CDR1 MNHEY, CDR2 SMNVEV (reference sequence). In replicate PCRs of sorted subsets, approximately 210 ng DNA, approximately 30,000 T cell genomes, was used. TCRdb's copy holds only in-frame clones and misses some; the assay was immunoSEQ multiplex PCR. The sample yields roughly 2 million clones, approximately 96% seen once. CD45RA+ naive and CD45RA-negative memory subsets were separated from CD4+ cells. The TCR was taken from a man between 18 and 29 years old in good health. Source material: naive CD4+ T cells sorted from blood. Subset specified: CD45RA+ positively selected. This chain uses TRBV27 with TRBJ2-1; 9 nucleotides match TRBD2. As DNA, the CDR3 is TGTGCCAGCAGTTCCCAACTAGCGGGCTCCTACAATGAGCAGTTCTTC. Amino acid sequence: CASSSQLAGSYNEQFF.